This T cell receptor (beta chain) was documented in a study of blood T cells in healthy people across ages. Each donor gave around 9.6 milliliters of peripheral blood. Total RNA, at least 5.5 micrograms per sample, was extracted from PBMCs. This clonotype was recorded at least ten times. CDR1 MNHEY and CDR2 SVGAGI come from the germline V gene. The trim removed 2 bases at V and 2 bases at J, leaving 8 bases unmatched. The CDR3 totals 16 residues. Sample-barcoded 5' priming and a J-beta primer mix drove a second PCR of about 6 to 11 cycles. Using its own MiXCR run on the 5' RACE reads, TCRdb lists one record per CDR3 protein. The sample has 590,000 or so distinct CDR3 sequences, 25% to 30% seen once; the top ten hold approximately 15%.

The specimen was blood. J is TRBJ2-7 and V is TRBV6-5; 8 nucleotides line up with TRBD2. The sequence was collected from a woman older than 75 in good health. This chain's CDR3 is CASSYRTSGPPYEQYF. The CDR3 nucleotides are TGTGCCAGCAGTTACCGCACTAGCGGTCCTCCCTACGAGCAGTACTTC.